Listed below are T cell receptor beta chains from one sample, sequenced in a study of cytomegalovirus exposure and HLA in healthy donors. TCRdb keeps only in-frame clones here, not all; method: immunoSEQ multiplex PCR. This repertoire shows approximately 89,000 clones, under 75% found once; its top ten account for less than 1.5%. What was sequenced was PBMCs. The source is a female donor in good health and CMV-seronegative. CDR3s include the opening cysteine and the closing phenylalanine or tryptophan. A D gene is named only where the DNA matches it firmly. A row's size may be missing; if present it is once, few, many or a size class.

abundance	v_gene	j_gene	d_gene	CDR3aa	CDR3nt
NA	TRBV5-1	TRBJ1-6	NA	CASSWGASEYNSPLHF	TGCGCCAGCAGCTGGGGAGCGTCGGAATATAATTCACCCCTCCACTTT
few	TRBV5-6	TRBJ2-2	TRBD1	CASSPWTGPNTGELFF	TGTGCCAGCAGCCCTTGGACAGGACCGAACACCGGGGAGCTGTTTTTT
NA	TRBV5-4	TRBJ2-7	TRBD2	CASSLSASGASYEQYF	TGTGCCAGCAGCTTGTCGGCTAGCGGGGCCTCCTACGAGCAGTACTTC
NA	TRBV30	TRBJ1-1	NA	CAWTGMNTEAFF	TGTGCCTGGACAGGCATGAACACTGAAGCTTTCTTT
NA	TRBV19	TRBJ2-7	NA	CASSPSLGRSYEQYF	TGTGCCAGTAGTCCCTCACTAGGGCGCTCCTACGAGCAGTACTTC
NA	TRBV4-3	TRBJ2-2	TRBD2	CASSPGLAGAKTGELFF	TGCGCCAGCAGCCCCGGACTAGCGGGGGCCAAGACCGGGGAGCTGTTTTTT
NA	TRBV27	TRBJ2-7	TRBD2	CASSVAGASSYEQYF	TGTGCCAGCAGTGTAGCGGGGGCGAGCTCCTACGAGCAGTACTTC
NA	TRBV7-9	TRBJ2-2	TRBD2	CASSYLGLAGVNDGELFF	TGTGCCAGCAGCTATCTCGGACTAGCGGGGGTAAATGACGGGGAGCTGTTTTTT
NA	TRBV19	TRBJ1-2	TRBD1	CASSMKTGQLGYTF	TGTGCCAGTAGTATGAAGACAGGGCAGTTGGGCTACACCTTC
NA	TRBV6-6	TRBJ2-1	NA	CASSYLQNNEQFF	TGTGCCAGCAGTTACCTTCAGAACAATGAGCAGTTCTTC
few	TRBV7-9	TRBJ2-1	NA	CAAGSDPYNEQFF	TGTGCAGCGGGTTCCGACCCCTACAATGAGCAGTTCTTC
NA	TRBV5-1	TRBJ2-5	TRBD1	CASRRQGAPQETQYF	TGCGCCAGCAGGAGACAGGGGGCCCCCCAAGAGACCCAGTACTTC
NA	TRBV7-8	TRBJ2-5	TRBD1	CASSTSGTVETQYF	TGTGCCAGCAGCACGTCCGGGACAGTAGAGACCCAGTACTTC
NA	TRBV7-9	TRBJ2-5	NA	CASSFTRDQETQYF	TGTGCCAGCAGCTTCACCCGGGACCAAGAGACCCAGTACTTC
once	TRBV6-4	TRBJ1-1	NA	CASSDPSGGGGTEAFF	TGTGCCAGCAGTGACCCTTCCGGCGGTGGAGGGACTGAAGCTTTCTTT
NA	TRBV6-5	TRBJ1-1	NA	CASSPGEDTEAFF	TGTGCCAGCAGCCCCGGGGAGGACACTGAAGCTTTCTTT
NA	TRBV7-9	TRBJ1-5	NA	CASSPRGGGNQPQHF	TGTGCCAGCAGCCCTCGGGGGGGAGGCAATCAGCCCCAGCATTTT
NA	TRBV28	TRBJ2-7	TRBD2	CASSLPGLSYEQYF	TGTGCCAGCAGTCTTCCGGGACTATCCTACGAGCAGTACTTC
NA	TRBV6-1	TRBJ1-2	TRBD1	CASSEVGTAYGYTF	TGTGCCAGCAGTGAAGTGGGGACAGCGTATGGCTACACCTTC
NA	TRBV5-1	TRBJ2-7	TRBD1	CASSLVSPGQASDEQYF	TGCGCCAGCAGCTTGGTGTCGCCGGGACAGGCTAGTGACGAGCAGTACTTC
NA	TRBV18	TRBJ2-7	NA	CASSRQGGYEQYF	TGTGCCAGCTCAAGACAGGGAGGATACGAGCAGTACTTC
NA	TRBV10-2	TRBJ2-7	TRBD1	CASRNTGGGYEQYF	TGCGCCAGCAGGAACACAGGGGGCGGGTACGAGCAGTACTTC
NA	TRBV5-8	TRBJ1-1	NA	CASSSKQGIVAFF	TGTGCCAGCAGCTCAAAACAGGGAATCGTGGCTTTCTTT
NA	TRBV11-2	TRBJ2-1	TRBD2	CASSLEERGGDEQFF	TGTGCCAGCAGCCTGGAAGAGCGGGGGGGCGATGAGCAGTTCTTC
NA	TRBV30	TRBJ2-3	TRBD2	CAWSLTGLGTDTQYF	TGTGCCTGGAGTTTGACGGGACTAGGGACAGATACGCAGTATTTT
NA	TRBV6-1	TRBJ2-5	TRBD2	CASSESSSGTRETQYF	TGTGCCAGCAGTGAATCCAGCTCGGGGACTAGGGAGACCCAGTACTTC
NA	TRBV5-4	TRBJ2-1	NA	CASSTRQDNEQFF	TGTGCCAGCAGCACTAGACAGGACAATGAGCAGTTCTTC
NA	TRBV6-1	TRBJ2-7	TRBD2	CASRPGLVDPEQYF	TGTGCCAGCAGGCCGGGACTAGTCGATCCCGAGCAGTACTTC
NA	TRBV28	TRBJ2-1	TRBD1	CASRPTGEAYNEQFF	TGTGCCAGCAGGCCGACAGGGGAAGCCTACAATGAGCAGTTCTTC
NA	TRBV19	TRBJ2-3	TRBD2	CASSIRTSGTDTQYF	TGTGCCAGTAGTATCCGGACTAGCGGCACAGATACGCAGTATTTT
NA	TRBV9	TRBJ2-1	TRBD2	CASSSSRKRGGYNEQFF	TGTGCCAGCAGCTCAAGTAGGAAGCGGGGGGGATACAATGAGCAGTTCTTC
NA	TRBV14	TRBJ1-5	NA	CASSQGEFTAGQPQHF	TGTGCCAGCAGCCAAGGAGAGTTCACGGCCGGGCAGCCCCAGCATTTT
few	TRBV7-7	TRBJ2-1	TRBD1	CASSPGQDLYNEQFF	TGTGCTAGCAGCCCCGGACAGGACCTCTACAATGAGCAGTTCTTC
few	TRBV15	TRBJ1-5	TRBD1	CATSRTGENQPQHF	TGTGCCACCAGCAGGACAGGGGAGAATCAGCCCCAGCATTTT
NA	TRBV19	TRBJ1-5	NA	CASSPPGAGSNQPQHF	TGTGCCAGTAGTCCCCCAGGCGCGGGGAGCAATCAGCCCCAGCATTTT
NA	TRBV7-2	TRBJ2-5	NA	CASSPGWARKETQYF	TGTGCCAGCAGCCCCGGCTGGGCCAGGAAGGAGACCCAGTACTTC
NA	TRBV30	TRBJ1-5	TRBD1	CAWSRGVYRGGNQPQHF	TGTGCCTGGAGTAGGGGGGTCTACAGGGGCGGCAATCAGCCCCAGCATTTT
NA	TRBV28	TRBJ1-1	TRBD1	CASARGRNTEAFF	TGTGCCAGCGCCAGGGGGCGAAACACTGAAGCTTTCTTT
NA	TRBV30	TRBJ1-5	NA	CAWSPTQIGQPQHF	TGTGCCTGGAGCCCAACTCAAATCGGTCAGCCCCAGCATTTT
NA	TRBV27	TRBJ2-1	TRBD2	CASSYSPLLAGGPLSSYNEQFF	TGTGCCAGCAGTTATTCTCCCTTACTAGCGGGAGGGCCGCTGAGCTCCTACAATGAGCAGTTCTTC
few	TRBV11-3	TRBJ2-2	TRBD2	CASSFSGENTGELFF	TGTGCCAGCAGCTTTAGCGGGGAGAACACCGGGGAGCTGTTTTTT
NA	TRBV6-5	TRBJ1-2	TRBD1	CASSSNRGPGYGYTF	TGTGCCAGCAGCTCTAACAGGGGGCCTGGCTATGGCTACACCTTC